This TCR beta chain comes out of a study of T cells in severe cutaneous drug reactions. Carbamazepine had induced Stevens-Johnson syndrome or toxic epidermal necrolysis in the sequenced donors. Bulk and single-cell libraries used iRepertoire multiplex PCR with TCR subtype-specific primers. For each CDR3 protein, TCRdb gives one entry from its re-call of the multiplex PCR reads, without DNA. This table holds approximately 20,000 distinct CDR3 sequences. This CDR3 has 17 amino acids. Germline CDR1 is DFQATT and CDR2 is SNEGSKA (reference sequence). The chain recombines TRBV20-1 with TRBJ1-5; there is no DNA to check the TCRdb D call of TRBD1. The source of this sequence is a human donor with toxic epidermal necrolysis, a severe cutaneous drug reaction. What was sequenced was PBMCs. The CDR3 here is CSALPEGTTSPGQPQHF.